This T cell receptor beta chain was captured in a study of liver allograft versus peripheral blood T cells. As for the study in general: The study compared liver allograft T cell receptor repertoires against peripheral blood repertoires of liver transplant recipients. Study-level points and caveats: T cell receptor repertoires inside liver allografts reportedly differed from those in peripheral blood.

TCRdb re-called the reads with MiXCR, one entry per CDR3 protein. The sample holds some 3,500 distinct CDR3 sequences, over 12% seen once. By its share, this clonotype is medium-sized. Its target is not known. Germline values: CDR1 LNHDA, CDR2 SQIVND (reference sequence). With V trimmed by 8 bases and J by 7 bases, 13 bases remained unmatched. The CDR3 is 14 amino acids. The sequence derives from a human patient who had a liver transplant. Some T cells here may be from the graft donor. The genes are TRBV19 and TRBJ2-7, with 8 bases fitting TRBD1. CDR3 coding DNA: TGTGCCAGTGCAAACAGGGGGGAGGCTCGGGAGCAGTACTTC. Its protein is CASANRGEAREQYF.